The present T cell receptor (beta chain) was sequenced within a study of TIL therapy for anti-PD-1-resistant metastatic lung cancer. V was clipped by 7 bases and J by 6 bases, with 16 bases between them. CDR1 and CDR2 from the germline V gene are MGHDK and SYGVNS. This CDR3 is built from 14 residues. Time point in this sample: pre-treatment sample, taken before nivolumab and TIL therapy. The tumor samples were excised metastases, mostly pleural nodules or supraclavicular lymph nodes. General study results and limits: Many TIL product clones were absent from baseline tumor, suggesting clonal contraction.

A remark on this clone: The antigen is undetermined.

The libraries were made with immunoSEQ v3. Clones were sequenced by immunoSEQ multiplex PCR, and TCRdb holds only the in-frame ones, with some missing. Of roughly 28,000 clones in the sample, roughly 63% were seen once. The chain is built from TRBV25-1 and TRBJ2-1, with a possible D match to TRBD2 (6 bases). This receptor was taken from a woman between 30 and 85 years old with non-small cell lung cancer. The material was tumor tissue, obtained at baseline. CDR3 sequence (DNA): TGTGCCAGCACCCCCCGGCTAGCGCCCAATGAGCAGTTCTTC. As protein: CASTPRLAPNEQFF.